This T cell receptor (beta chain) was captured by sequencing in a study of blood T cell repertoires in COVID-19 (dated by TCRdb to about 2020). About the investigation overall: The collaborator samples originated in the United States, Italy and Spain and spanned the acute and convalescent phases of COVID-19. The prospective study material was composed of cDNA or gDNA derived from T cells, B-cell-depleted T cells, or PBMCs. The dataset comprised deeply sampled blood TCRbeta repertoires from subjects exposed to, actively infected with, or recovered from COVID-19. The repertoires were released in a freely available public database intended as a resource for research on the immune response to SARS-CoV-2. The samples were drawn from the first 160 participants of the ongoing ImmuneRACE study and from 1,200 or so subjects provided by 6 global collaborators. Nearly every sample came with metadata listing a de-identified subject ID, COVID-19 status, age in years and sex. HLA class I and class II types, where available, came from metadata supplied by the sample provider rather than from assay-based typing. General conclusions and limits of the study: How much clinical and demographic metadata was included differed by source and by participant, and the metadata was provided uncurated.

The immunoSEQ Assay, a bias-controlled multiplex PCR, was used to amplify TCRbeta CDR3 regions from genomic DNA. The paper's data handling went like this. Within the assay, amplification of reference gene primers was used to estimate how many nucleated cells each sample contained. To quantify the absolute abundance of each unique TCRbeta CDR3 rearrangement, sequence reads were collapsed and filtered. For each sample, productive Simpson clonality was calculated as the square root of Simpson's diversity index over productive rearrangements. TCRdb's version of the immuneACCESS table is confined to in-frame rearrangements and falls short of the full clone set. An unresolved V gene accounts for under half of the shortfall where checked; the remainder is of unknown origin. V and J calls and clone size are as listed in that table; D and trimming were resolved from the DNA. Present in this sample are some 80,000 clones, about nine tenths of which were seen just once. Roughly 0.73% of the sample is in the top ten clones.

A word on this clone: The target of this receptor is not known. Base qualities are missing; no much larger clone stands one base away.

The collaborating institutions used their own protocols to collect whole blood in K2EDTA tubes. For TCRbeta analysis, collaborators shipped samples as frozen whole blood, isolated PBMCs, or DNA extracted from either of those sample types. This TCR was sampled from a woman older than 75 with acute or convalescent COVID-19. Sequencing was carried out using peripheral blood.

The CDR3 is CASSSNNGEVQFF. DNA sequence: TGCGCCAGCAGCTCAAATAATGGTGAGGTGCAGTTCTTC. Rearrangement joined TRBV5-1 to TRBJ2-1, with no confident D gene call. The CDR3 measures 13 amino acids from cysteine to phenylalanine. Here the CDR3 DNA is all that survives: 39 bases in frame from base 1. Reading the germline V gene gives CDR1 SGHRS and CDR2 YFSETQ. V drops 3 bases and J drops 12 bases, leaving 16 bases in between.